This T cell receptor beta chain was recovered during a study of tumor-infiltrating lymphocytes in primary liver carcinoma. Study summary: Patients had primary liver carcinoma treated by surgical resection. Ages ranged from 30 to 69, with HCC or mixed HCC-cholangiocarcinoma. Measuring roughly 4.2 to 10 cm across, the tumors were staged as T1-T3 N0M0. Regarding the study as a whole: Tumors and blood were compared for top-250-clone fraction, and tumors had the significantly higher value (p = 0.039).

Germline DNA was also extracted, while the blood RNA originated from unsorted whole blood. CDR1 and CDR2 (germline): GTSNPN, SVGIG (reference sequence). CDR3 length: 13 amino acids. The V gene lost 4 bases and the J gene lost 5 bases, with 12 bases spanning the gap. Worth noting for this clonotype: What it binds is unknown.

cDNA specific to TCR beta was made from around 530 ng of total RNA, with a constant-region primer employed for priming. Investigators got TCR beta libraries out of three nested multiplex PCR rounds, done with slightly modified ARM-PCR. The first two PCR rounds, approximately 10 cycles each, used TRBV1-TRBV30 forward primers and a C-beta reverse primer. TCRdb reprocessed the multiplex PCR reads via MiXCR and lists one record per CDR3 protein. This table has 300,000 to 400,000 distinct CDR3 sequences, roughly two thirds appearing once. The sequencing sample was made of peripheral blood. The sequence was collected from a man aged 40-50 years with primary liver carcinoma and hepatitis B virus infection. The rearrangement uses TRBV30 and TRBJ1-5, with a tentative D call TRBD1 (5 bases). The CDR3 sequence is CAWIVQEDQPQHF. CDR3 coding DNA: TGTGCCTGGATTGTACAGGAGGATCAGCCCCAGCATTTT.